One sample yielded the 19 T cell receptor beta chains listed below, sequenced in a study of shared clonotypes between healthy human individuals. Method: immunoSEQ multiplex PCR; TCRdb's copy keeps in-frame clones and lacks some. The sample contains hundreds of thousands of clones, approximately 96% of which appear only once. CD45RO-negative, CCR7-selected cells formed the naive CD8 fraction, which excluded terminally differentiated effector memory CD45RA+ cells. Sequenced input: naive CD8+ T cells sorted from blood. The receptors shown here come from a woman in her twenties or thirties in good health.

This chain uses TRBV5-1 with TRBJ2-1; 7 bases are shared with TRBD2. Trimming at V came to 4 bases and at J to 2 bases, leaving 12 bases not matched to a gene. In germline, CDR1 is SGHRS, CDR2 YFSETQ. This CDR3 has 17 amino acids. CDR3 protein: CASSVDFSGTPYNEQFF. The CDR3 DNA reads TGCGCCAGCAGCGTGGACTTCAGCGGGACTCCCTACAATGAGCAGTTCTTC.

This rearrangement joins TRBV28 to TRBJ2-2, with D maybe TRBD2 (6 bases). Trimming removed 2 bases at V and 6 bases at J, with 10 bases between. Germline V gives CDR1 MDHEN, CDR2 SYDVKM. The CDR3 runs to 14 residues. The CDR3 DNA reads as TGTGCCAGCAGTTTACTGGCGGGACCCGGGGAGCTGTTTTTT. It translates to CASSLLAGPGELFF.

The rearrangement uses TRBV27 and TRBJ2-7; 7 bases align to TRBD1. Germline trimming cut 0 bases from V and 5 bases from J; bases unmatched to any gene: 16. The CDR3 has 18 residues. Germline V lookup: CDR1 MNHEY, CDR2 SMNVEV (reference sequence). CDR3 DNA sequence: TGTGCCAGCAGTTTATCGGCCGGGACAGCGTTTGAATTGGACGAGCAGTACTTC. Its translation is CASSLSAGTAFELDEQYF.

This chain connects TRBV5-1 to TRBJ2-1, with 10 bases identical to TRBD2. V trimming: 5 bases; J trimming: 5 bases; junction bases outside the gene matches: 7. From germline, CDR1 is SGHRS and CDR2 YFSETQ. This CDR3 comprises 15 residues. The chain's CDR3 is CASRGGLAGDNEQFF. DNA for the CDR3: TGCGCCAGCAGAGGAGGGCTAGCGGGAGACAATGAGCAGTTCTTC.

The chain links TRBV27 to TRBJ2-4, with D perhaps matching TRBD1 (6 bases). CDR1 is MNHEY and CDR2 is SMNVEV in the germline V gene (reference sequence). V lost 5 bases, J lost 6 bases, and 20 bases lay in between. This CDR3 spans 16 amino acids. CDR3 DNA: TGTGCCAGCAGTCAACAGGGCGGCCAGCGTGCAAACATTCAGTACTTC. Its translation: CASSQQGGQRANIQYF.

V usage is TRBV28 and J usage is TRBJ1-3; 7 nucleotides align to TRBD1. The CDR3 runs 14 residues. Germline lookup yields CDR1 MDHEN and CDR2 SYDVKM. V lost 6 bases and J lost 9; bases outside the gene matches: 11. CDR3 protein: CASSTRGLVGTIYF. The CDR3 DNA reads as TGTGCCAGCAGCACAAGGGGGCTGGTCGGCACCATATATTTT.

This rearrangement joins TRBV6-5 to TRBJ1-1, with 10 bases matching TRBD1. CDR3 length: 15 amino acids. The germline CDR1 and CDR2 sequences are MNHEY and SVGAGI. The V segment lost 0 bases and the J segment 12 bases; nucleotides outside the gene matches: 10. CDR3 amino acids: CASSYSTGTGVTTFF. CDR3 DNA: TGTGCCAGCAGTTACTCTACCGGGACAGGGGTGACGACTTTCTTT.

CDR3 in DNA: TGTGCCAGCAGCTCAATCCAGGGGGCTACGTACGAGCAGTACTTC. Translated: CASSSIQGATYEQYF. This chain connects TRBV11-2 to TRBJ2-7; 8 positions match TRBD1. Looked up from germline, CDR1 is SGHAT and CDR2 is FQNNGV. The CDR3 covers 15 residues. Germline trimming cut 4 bases from V and 4 bases from J; bases unmatched to any gene: 9.

This sequence joins TRBV7-9 and TRBJ2-5, with a weak D call TRBD1 (6 bases). The J call is doubtful: the DNA matches TRBJ2-7 better. The CDR3 length is 14 residues. Germline V gives CDR1 SEHNR, CDR2 FQNEAQ (reference sequence). The CDR3: CASSSGTLTYEQYF. CDR3 DNA sequence: TGTGCCAGCAGCTCCGGGACACTGACCTACGAGCAGTACTTC.

This clone was detected a few times. The rearrangement links TRBV5-6 to TRBJ2-3; D is undetermined. Germline V gene sequence: CDR1 SGHDT, CDR2 YYEEEE. V gave up 0 bases and J gave up 2 bases, with 13 bases separating them. The CDR3 extends over 16 amino acids. CDR3 in amino acids: CASSLGWGFDTDTQYF. The CDR3 bases are TGTGCCAGCAGCTTGGGTTGGGGTTTCGACACAGATACGCAGTATTTT.

The rearrangement links TRBV14 to TRBJ2-5, with 14 bases matching TRBD2. The J call may be wrong; the DNA end is better matched by TRBJ2-7. This CDR3 has 16 amino acids. Germline CDR1 SGHDN, CDR2 FVKESK. The CDR3 coding sequence is TGTGCCAGCAGCCAAGAACTGGGACTAGCGGGAGTCGAGCAGTACTTC. Translating it yields CASSQELGLAGVEQYF.

V gene TRBV13 combines with J gene TRBJ2-7; D is perhaps TRBD1 or TRBD2 (5 bases each). The length of the CDR3 is 15 residues. Germline V gene lookup returns CDR1 PRHDT and CDR2 FYEKMQ (reference sequence). Trimming shortened V by 5 bases and J by 0 bases, and 14 bases separated the two germline ends. This CDR3 reads CASSGPGPSSYEQYF. In DNA, the CDR3 is TGTGCCAGCAGCGGCCCGGGACCGAGCTCCTACGAGCAGTACTTC. The full variable domain, with the rest looked up from reference TRBV13 and TRBJ2-7, is AAGVIQSPRHLIKEKRETATLKCYPIPRHDTVYWYQQGPGQDPQFLISFYEKMQSDKGSIPDRFSAQQFSDYHSELNMSSLELGDSALYFCASSGPGPSSYEQYFGPGTRLTVT.

The V and J genes are TRBV5-6 and TRBJ2-3; tentatively, D is TRBD2 (6 bases). The CDR3 has 16 amino acids. Germline assignment: CDR1 SGHDT and CDR2 YYEEEE. The V end was cut by 7 bases, the J end by 4 bases, with 22 bases between. The CDR3 loop is CASLRGYSGVADTQYF. The CDR3 DNA reads TGTGCCAGCTTACGGGGGTATTCGGGAGTGGCAGATACGCAGTATTTT.

The chain uses TRBV27 and TRBJ2-5; 11 nucleotides agree with TRBD2. The CDR3 is 15 residues long. Germline lookup yields CDR1 MNHEY and CDR2 SMNVEV (reference sequence). V dropped 3 bases and J dropped 3; count of bases not matched to a gene: 3. The CDR3 region is CASSFGTSGKETQYF. In nucleotides, the CDR3 is TGTGCCAGCAGTTTCGGGACTAGCGGAAAAGAGACCCAGTACTTC.

The chain joins TRBV7-2 to TRBJ2-7; 12 bases fit TRBD2. In germline, CDR1 is SGHTA, CDR2 FQGNSA. This CDR3 has 15 amino acids. The ends lost 6 bases at V and 1 base at J; junction bases unmatched: 4. The DNA of the CDR3 is TGTGCCAGCAGTCATGGACTAGCGGGGTCCTACGAGCAGTACTTC. It is translated as CASSHGLAGSYEQYF.

The genes are TRBV9 and TRBJ1-1, with 7 positions matching TRBD1. Per germline, CDR1 SGDLS and CDR2 YYNGEE. The CDR3 runs to 15 residues. Trimming removed 3 bases from V and 5 bases from J; junction bases left unmatched: 10. This CDR3 is CASSESGGRSTEAFF. Here the CDR3 DNA reads TGTGCCAGCAGCGAATCAGGGGGGCGATCAACTGAAGCTTTCTTT.

In regard to this clone: Distinct nucleotide sequences in the sample also encode this CDR3. This chain uses TRBV27 with TRBJ1-2; D ambiguous. V was clipped by 3 bases and J by 4 bases, with 9 bases between them. CDR3 length equals 13 residues. CDR1 and CDR2 (germline): MNHEY, SMNVEV (reference sequence). CDR3 sequence: CASSFGRTYGYTF. The CDR3 nucleotides are TGTGCCAGCAGTTTCGGAAGAACCTATGGCTACACCTTC.

This sequence joins TRBV7-6 and TRBJ2-2; TRBD2 aligns across 7 bases. J lost 6 bases, V lost 5 bases, and 3 bases had no gene match. CDR3 length: 13 amino acids. Germline V gene lookup returns CDR1 SGHVS and CDR2 FNYEAQ. The CDR3 loop reads CASSPLASGELFF. In DNA, the CDR3 is TGTGCCAGCAGCCCACTAGCGTCCGGGGAGCTGTTTTTT.

J is TRBJ1-2 and V is TRBV4-2; no reliable D call. Germline CDR1 LGHNA, CDR2 YNFKEQ. The germline V and J ends were trimmed by 0 bases and 6 bases, with 14 bases remaining between them. This CDR3 is 15 amino acids long. The CDR3: CASSQDIRGKNGYTF. The DNA for the CDR3 is TGTGCCAGCAGCCAAGATATCCGAGGGAAGAATGGCTACACCTTC.